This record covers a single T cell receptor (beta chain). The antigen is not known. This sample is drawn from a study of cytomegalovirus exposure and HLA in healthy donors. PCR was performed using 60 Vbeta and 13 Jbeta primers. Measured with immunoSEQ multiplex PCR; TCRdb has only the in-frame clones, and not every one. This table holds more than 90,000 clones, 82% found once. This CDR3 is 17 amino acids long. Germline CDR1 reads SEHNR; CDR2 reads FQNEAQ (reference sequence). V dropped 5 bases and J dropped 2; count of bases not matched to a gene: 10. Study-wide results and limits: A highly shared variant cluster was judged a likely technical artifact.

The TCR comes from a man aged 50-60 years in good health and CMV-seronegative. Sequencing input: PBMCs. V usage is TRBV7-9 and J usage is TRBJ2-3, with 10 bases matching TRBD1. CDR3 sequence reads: CASSRGTGEGSTDTQYF. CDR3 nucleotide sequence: TGTGCCAGCAGCCGAGGGACAGGGGAAGGTTCCACAGATACGCAGTATTTT.